This is a list of T cell receptor beta chains from one sample in a study of blood T cell repertoires in COVID-19. Libraries were prepared by immunoSEQ multiplex PCR; TCRdb keeps only in-frame clonotypes and omits some of them. The sample gives around 140,000 clones, around 81% of which show up once; over 8% is in the top ten. The sequenced sample consisted of peripheral blood. The source of these receptors is a human donor in a cohort sampled during active COVID-19. CDR3s include the opening cysteine and the closing phenylalanine or tryptophan. The D gene is left open where the match is weak. The listing skips clone size in some rows; elsewhere it reads once, few, many or a size class.

j_call clone_size d_call v_call cdr3_nt cdr3_aa
TRBJ2-7 - - TRBV28 TGTGCCAGCAGTTTATGGACAGGTCAGACTTACAACGAGCAGTACTTC CASSLWTGQTYNEQYF
TRBJ2-6 - - TRBV6-4 TGTGCCAGCAGCGCCCAGATTACTGGGGCCAACGTCCTGACTTTC CASSAQITGANVLTF
TRBJ2-3 - - TRBV5-6 TGTGCCAGCAGCTTTTGGTTAGCTAGCACAGATACGCAGTATTTT CASSFWLASTDTQYF
TRBJ2-1 - - TRBV2 TGTGCCAGACAGGGAGAACGAGGTAATAGCGGGTCCTACAATGAGCAGTTCTTC CARQGERGNSGSYNEQFF
TRBJ2-5 - - TRBV1 TGCACCAGCAGCCACCGACTAGCGGGACGGCAAGAGACCCAGTACTTC CTSSHRLAGRQETQYF
TRBJ2-7 - - TRBV5-8 TGTGCCAGCAGCTTCCAGGGCTACGAGCAGTACTTC CASSFQGYEQYF
TRBJ2-7 - TRBD2 TRBV5-5 TGTGCCAGCAGCCGAGGGTACACCTTAGCGGGAACGGGGGCCTACGAGCAGTACTTC CASSRGYTLAGTGAYEQYF
TRBJ2-1 - - TRBV4-3 TGCGCCAGCAGCCAAGAATGGGGAGCTTACAATGAGCAGTTCTTC CASSQEWGAYNEQFF
TRBJ2-7 - - TRBV6-2/TRBV6-3 TGTGCCAGCAGTACGCTAGATGTGCAGTACTTC CASSTLDVQYF
TRBJ1-1 once TRBD1 TRBV19 TGTGCCAGTAAATCCGACAGGGGGAAGAACACTGAAGCTTTCTTT CASKSDRGKNTEAFF
TRBJ2-7 - - TRBV28 TGTGCCAGCAGCCGAAGCGGGTCCTACGAGCAGTACTTC CASSRSGSYEQYF
TRBJ1-5 - TRBD1 TRBV2 TGTGCCAGCAGAAACACCGGACAGGGTCGACAGCCCCAGCATTTT CASRNTGQGRQPQHF
TRBJ2-3 - TRBD2 TRBV19 TGTGCCAGTAGTATCGGAGCGGGAGTAGGAGATACGCAGTATTTT CASSIGAGVGDTQYF
TRBJ1-2 once - TRBV5-6 TGTGCCAGCAGCTCTTGGCCGACTAACTATGGCTACACCTTC CASSSWPTNYGYTF
TRBJ2-7 - TRBD1 TRBV28 TGTGCCAGCAGTGAGGGACAGGGAACCTACGAGCAGTACTTC CASSEGQGTYEQYF
TRBJ2-7 - - TRBV7-8 TGTGCCAGCAGCCCGGCGGGACAGCTCTACGAGCAGTACTTC CASSPAGQLYEQYF
TRBJ2-7 few - TRBV4-1 TGCGCCAGCAGCCAAGGAGGTTACGAGCAGTACTTC CASSQGGYEQYF
TRBJ1-5 - TRBD1 TRBV28 TGTGCCAGCAGTTTCGACAGGGTGTTCCGTCAGCCCCAGCATTTT CASSFDRVFRQPQHF
TRBJ2-7 - TRBD2 TRBV4-3 TGCGCCAGCAGCCTAACCGGGACTAGCGACTACGAGCAGTACTTC CASSLTGTSDYEQYF
TRBJ1-1 - TRBD1 TRBV28 TGTGCCAGCAGTTCAGGGGGCGCGACTGAAGCTTTCTTT CASSSGGATEAFF
TRBJ1-4 - TRBD1 TRBV7-2 TGTGCCAGCAGCCCCTTCCAGGGGGCCAATGAAAAACTGTTTTTT CASSPFQGANEKLFF
TRBJ2-7 once - TRBV28 TGTGCCAGCAGGTCCACACGACGGGGGATGCGGGAGCAGTACTTC CASRSTRRGMREQYF
TRBJ1-2 - - TRBV4-3 TGCGCCAGCAGTACAGGAAATAACTATGGCTACACCTTC CASSTGNNYGYTF
TRBJ2-7 - TRBD1 TRBV18 TGTGCCAGCTCACCACCTGATCCCGGGACAGGGGTCGGCGAGCAGTACTTC CASSPPDPGTGVGEQYF
TRBJ2-7 - - TRBV24-1 TGTGCCACCAGTGATCCTCTTAGCTACGAGCAGTACTTC CATSDPLSYEQYF
TRBJ1-3 - - TRBV5-1 TGCGCCAGCAGTGTCGGGACCGCGGGAGACACCATATATTTT CASSVGTAGDTIYF